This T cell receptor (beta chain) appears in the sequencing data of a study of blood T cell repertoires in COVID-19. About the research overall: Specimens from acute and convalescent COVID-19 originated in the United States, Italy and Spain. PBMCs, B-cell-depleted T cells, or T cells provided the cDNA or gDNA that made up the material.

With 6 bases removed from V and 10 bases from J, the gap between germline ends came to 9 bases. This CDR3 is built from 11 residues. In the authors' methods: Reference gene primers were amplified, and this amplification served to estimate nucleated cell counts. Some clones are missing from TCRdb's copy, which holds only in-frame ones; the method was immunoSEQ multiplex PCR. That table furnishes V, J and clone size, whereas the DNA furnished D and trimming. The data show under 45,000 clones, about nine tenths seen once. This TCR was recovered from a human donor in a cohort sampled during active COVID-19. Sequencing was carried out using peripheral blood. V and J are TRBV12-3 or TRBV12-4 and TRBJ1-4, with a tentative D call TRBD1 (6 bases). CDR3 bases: TGTGCCAGCAGCATACAGGGAAAACTGTTTTTT. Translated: CASSIQGKLFF.